This T cell receptor beta chain stems from a study of blood T cell repertoires in COVID-19. Turning to the study itself: Samples of COVID-19 (acute and convalescent) were obtained from the United States, Italy and Spain. T cells, B-cell-depleted T cells, or PBMCs supplied cDNA or gDNA.

The CDR3 length is 15 residues. Germline lookup yields CDR1 ENHRY and CDR2 SYGVKD. Trimming shortened V by 0 bases and J by 0 bases, and 5 bases separated the two germline ends. This clone has more than one count but fewer than ten. As handled by the study authors: Reference gene primer amplification gave estimated nucleated cell counts. Generated by immunoSEQ multiplex PCR, the TCRdb table keeps only in-frame clones and is missing some. V and J calls and clone size are as listed in that table; D and trimming were resolved from the DNA. Of 300,000 or so clones listed, around 87% are singletons. The V call is TRBV10-3, the J call TRBJ1-4; D is uncertain. This receptor was taken from a woman in her 50s who had recovered from COVID-19. The sample was peripheral blood. The CDR3, as DNA: TGTGCCATCAGTGAGTCTTCAGCAACTAATGAAAAACTGTTTTTT. Translation: CAISESSATNEKLFF.